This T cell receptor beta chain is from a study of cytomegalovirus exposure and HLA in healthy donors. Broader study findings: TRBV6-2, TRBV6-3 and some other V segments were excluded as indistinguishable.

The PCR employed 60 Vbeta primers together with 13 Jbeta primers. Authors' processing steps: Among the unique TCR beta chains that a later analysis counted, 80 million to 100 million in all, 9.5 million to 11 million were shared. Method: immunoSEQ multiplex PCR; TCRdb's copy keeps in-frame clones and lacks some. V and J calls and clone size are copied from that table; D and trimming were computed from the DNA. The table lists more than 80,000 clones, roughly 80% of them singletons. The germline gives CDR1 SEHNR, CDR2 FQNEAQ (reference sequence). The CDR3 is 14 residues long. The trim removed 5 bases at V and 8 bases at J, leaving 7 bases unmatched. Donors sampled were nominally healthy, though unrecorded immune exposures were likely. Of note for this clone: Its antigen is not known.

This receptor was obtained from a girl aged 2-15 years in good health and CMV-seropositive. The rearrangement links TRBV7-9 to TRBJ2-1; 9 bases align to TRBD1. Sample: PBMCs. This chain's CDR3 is CASSAHRGRDEQFF. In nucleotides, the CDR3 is TGTGCCAGCAGCGCCCACAGGGGGCGGGATGAGCAGTTCTTC.